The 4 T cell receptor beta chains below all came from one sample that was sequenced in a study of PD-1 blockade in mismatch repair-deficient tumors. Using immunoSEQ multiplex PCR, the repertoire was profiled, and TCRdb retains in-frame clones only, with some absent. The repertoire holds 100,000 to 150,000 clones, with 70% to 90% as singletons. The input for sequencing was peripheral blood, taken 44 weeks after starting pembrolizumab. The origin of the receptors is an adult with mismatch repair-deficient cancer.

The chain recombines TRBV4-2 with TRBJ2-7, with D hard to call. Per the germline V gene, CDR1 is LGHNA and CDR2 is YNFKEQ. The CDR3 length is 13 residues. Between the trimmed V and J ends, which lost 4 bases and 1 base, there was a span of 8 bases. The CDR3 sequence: CASSRVGSYEQYF. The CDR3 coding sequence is TGTGCCAGCAGCCGGGTAGGTTCCTACGAGCAGTACTTC.

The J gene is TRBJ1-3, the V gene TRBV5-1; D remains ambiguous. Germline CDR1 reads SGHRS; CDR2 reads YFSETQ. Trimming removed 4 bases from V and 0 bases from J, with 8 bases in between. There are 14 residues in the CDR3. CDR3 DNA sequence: TGCGCCAGCAGCCCGGCTGGCTCTGGAAACACCATATATTTT. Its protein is CASSPAGSGNTIYF.

CDR3 DNA: TGTGCCAGCAGCTTAGCGTCTAGCTCCTACGAGCAGTACTTC. Protein: CASSLASSSYEQYF. This sequence joins TRBV7-9 and TRBJ2-7; D not resolved. The germline CDR1 and CDR2 sequences are SEHNR and FQNEAQ (reference sequence). Trimming took 0 bases from V and 0 from J, leaving 6 bases between them. The CDR3 is made up of 14 amino acids.

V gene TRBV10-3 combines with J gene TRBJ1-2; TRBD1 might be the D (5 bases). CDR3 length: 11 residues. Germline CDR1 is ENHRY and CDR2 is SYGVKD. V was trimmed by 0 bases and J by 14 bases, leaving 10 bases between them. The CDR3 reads CAISESEGTTF. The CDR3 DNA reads TGTGCCATCAGTGAGTCGGAGGGGACGACCTTC.